In its sample, the clone carrying this T cell receptor (beta chain) was seen once. The CDR3 runs to 13 residues. Trimming stripped 9 bases from V and 4 bases from J, with 15 bases between. CDR1 is MDHEN and CDR2 is SYDVKM in the germline V gene. Method: immunoSEQ multiplex PCR; TCRdb's copy keeps in-frame clones and lacks some. There are 350,000 to 450,000 clones in the sample; around 92% occur only once, and about 1.2% lies in the top ten. This sample is part of a study of blood T cell repertoires in COVID-19. This clonotype was sampled from a man between 35 and 55 years old with acute or convalescent COVID-19. Material for sequencing was peripheral blood. The chain uses TRBV28 and TRBJ1-2; D is possibly TRBD1 (6 bases). In DNA, the CDR3 is TGTGCCAGTAATACCGGGACACCCTATGGCTACACCTTC. This codes for CASNTGTPYGYTF.